This TCR beta chain was recorded in a study of chemoradiotherapy in HPV16-positive cancers (dated 2022 in TCRdb). Regarding the complete study: Functional T-cell assays on cells from a couple of HPV16-positive patients defined candidate HPV-specific T-cell clones and common TCR motifs. The study asked whether T-cell immunity against the HPV oncoproteins E6 and E7 changes during chemoradiotherapy and whether it affects survival. The candidate HPV-specific TCRs and motifs were subsequently tracked in TCR repertoires obtained from roughly 90 patients with HPV-related cancers.

V and J are truncated by 0 bases and 7 bases respectively, leaving an intervening sequence of 10 bases. Measured from the cysteine to the phenylalanine, the CDR3 is 14 residues long. Only the CDR3 region is kept as DNA, spanning 42 bases read in frame from base 1. CDR1 and CDR2 are drawn from the germline V gene: SGHDN, FVKESK. Libraries came from the immunoSEQ multiplex PCR assay. This is the immuneACCESS table as TCRdb keeps it, with only in-frame sequences that have V and J called. A part of the clones is gone; compared with another copy, unresolved V genes explain less than half, and the rest is unexplained. The sample table contains roughly 12,000 clones; only one count was recorded for 85% to 90% of them. The ten largest clones add up to 5% to 7% of the sample. Repertoires were sampled repeatedly over the course of chemoradiotherapy so that clonal expansion in the tumor microenvironment could be followed.

Details on this clone: No cognate antigen has been identified for it. Base qualities are missing; no much larger clone stands one base away.

The research as a whole found: Expansion of candidate HPV-specific clones and E7-related TCR motifs was observed in the tumor microenvironment during treatment, whereas no such expansion was observed for non-HPV-specific T cells. The functional definition of HPV-specific T cells was derived from only two HPV16-positive patients, and the survival association was reported for HPV16-positive patients. In HPV16-positive patients, expansion of HPV-responsive T cells during chemoradiotherapy was associated with improved recurrence-free survival.

This clonotype was sampled from a human donor with HPV-associated anogenital cancer. The rearranged segments are TRBV14 and TRBJ2-1; no D gene is confidently identified. The source material was blood, sampled from a patient who underwent chemoradiotherapy. The DNA sequence is given as TGTGCCAGCAGCCAAGATTGGTCCGGGAATGAGCAGTTCTTC. This codes for CASSQDWSGNEQFF.